Listed here are 9 T cell receptor beta chains from one sample, sequenced in a study of a mutant IDH1 vaccine in newly diagnosed glioma. Their antigen targets remain unknown. This sample's time point: week 11, during vaccination. The study gave 300 ug of mutant IDH1 20-mer peptide per vaccine dose, with topical imiquimod. The method was immunoSEQ multiplex PCR; TCRdb's version includes in-frame clones alone and lacks a portion of them. The sample yields roughly 70,000 clones, approximately 84% seen once. The specimen comprised PBMCs, sampled from a glioma patient whose treatment included an IDH1 peptide vaccine. The receptors were sampled from a woman in her 50s with glioma.

This sequence joins TRBV19 and TRBJ1-5; 7 bases map to TRBD1. The CDR3 sequence is 13 residues long. CDR1 is LNHDA and CDR2 is SQIVND in the germline V gene (reference sequence). The ends lost 4 bases at V and 6 bases at J; junction bases unmatched: 3. This CDR3 is CASSTQGGQPQHF. In DNA, the CDR3 is TGTGCCAGTAGTACGCAGGGGGGTCAGCCCCAGCATTTT.

The chain employs TRBV2 and TRBJ2-1, with TRBD2 matching over 13 bases. V shed 9 bases, J shed 10 bases, and the junction held 9 bases outside the gene matches. Germline CDR1 reads SNHLY; CDR2 reads FYNNEI. CDR3 length: 14 amino acids. The CDR3 loop reads CASLGPGLAGEQFF. The CDR3 coding sequence is TGTGCCAGTCTCGGGCCGGGACTAGCGGGGGAGCAGTTCTTC.

This chain uses TRBV27 with TRBJ1-1; D perhaps matches TRBD1 (6 bases). V was cut by 0 bases and J by 8 bases, with 13 bases left in between. The germline gives CDR1 MNHEY, CDR2 SMNVEV (reference sequence). The CDR3 sequence is 14 residues long. The DNA for the CDR3 is TGTGCCAGCAGTTTATCTATACAGGGAGTAGAAGCTTTCTTT. Translated: CASSLSIQGVEAFF.

This rearrangement joins TRBV28 to TRBJ2-5; D call uncertain. Germline CDR1 is MDHEN and CDR2 is SYDVKM. Trimming took 2 bases from V and 5 from J, leaving 12 bases between them. CDR3 length: 14 residues. The CDR3 DNA reads TGTGCCAGCAGTTTAGCGGACGGCGGTGAGACCCAGTACTTC. Translation: CASSLADGGETQYF.

This clone was observed once. The J gene is TRBJ2-2, the V gene TRBV7-3; D unresolved. The CDR3 length is 14 residues. Between the trimmed V and J ends, which lost 2 bases and 1 base, there was a span of 5 bases. Germline CDR1 and CDR2: SGHTA and FQGTGA. The CDR3 protein is CASSLDMNTGELFF. CDR3 bases: TGTGCCAGCAGCTTAGACATGAACACCGGGGAGCTGTTTTTT.

V gene TRBV5-1 combines with J gene TRBJ1-6, with D possibly matching TRBD1 (6 bases). Germline V gene data show CDR1 as SGHRS and CDR2 as YFSETQ. V was trimmed by 0 bases and J by 9 bases, leaving 13 bases between them. This CDR3 has 15 residues. The CDR3 loop reads CASSLDPGAISPLHF. In DNA form, the CDR3 reads TGCGCCAGCAGCTTGGATCCAGGGGCAATTTCACCCCTCCACTTT.

The V and J genes are TRBV4-3 and TRBJ1-6, with unresolved D. Per the germline V gene, CDR1 is LGHNA and CDR2 is YSLEER. Trimming shortened V by 1 base and J by 3 bases, and 10 bases separated the two germline ends. This CDR3 has 16 amino acids. CDR3 protein: CASSQGGQLYNSPLHF. The DNA of the CDR3 is TGCGCCAGCAGCCAAGGAGGGCAACTCTATAATTCACCCCTCCACTTT.

In this sample, this clone turned up once. The chain uses TRBV19 and TRBJ2-7; D possibly corresponds to TRBD1 (5 bases). Germline V CDR1 and CDR2: LNHDA, SQIVND (reference sequence). With 7 bases removed from V and 6 bases from J, the gap between germline ends came to 13 bases. The CDR3 spans 12 residues. The CDR3 DNA is TGTGCCAGTACCTCAGGGATAGGCGAGCAGTACTTC. This codes for CASTSGIGEQYF.

This clone appeared a single time. The rearrangement uses TRBV19 and TRBJ1-2; 10 nucleotides line up with TRBD1. Unmatched junction bases numbered 7, after V lost 5 bases and J lost 4 bases. Germline CDR1 reads LNHDA; CDR2 reads SQIVND (reference sequence). The CDR3 length is 15 residues. CDR3 loop: CASSFRDRGVYGYTF. CDR3 nucleotide sequence: TGTGCCAGTAGTTTCCGGGACAGGGGAGTCTATGGCTACACCTTC.